The present entry profiles one TCR beta chain with its context. Its antigen is still unknown. Assay used: immunoSEQ multiplex PCR; TCRdb lists only in-frame clones, some missing. Of approximately 66,000 clones listed, roughly 88% are singletons. An overnight rest at 37°C with about 200 IU/ml IL-2 preceded regulatory T cell sorting from thawed PBMCs. The source of the sample is a study of Tregs in tolerant kidney transplant recipients. Study results and caveats: In tolerant patients, donor-specific Tregs outgrew total Tregs, suggesting antigen-driven expansion.

This receptor was obtained from a human donor who received a combined kidney and bone marrow transplant. The sequenced sample was Tregs from blood, obtained before the transplant.

The CDR3, as DNA: TGTGCCAGCAGCCCGACAGGGGCCTACGAGCAGTACTTC. This encodes CASSPTGAYEQYF. The chain employs TRBV25-1 and TRBJ2-7, with 8 bases fitting TRBD1. This CDR3 has 13 residues. Trimming at V came to 6 bases and at J to 2 bases, leaving 3 bases not matched to a gene. From germline, CDR1 is MGHDK and CDR2 SYGVNS.